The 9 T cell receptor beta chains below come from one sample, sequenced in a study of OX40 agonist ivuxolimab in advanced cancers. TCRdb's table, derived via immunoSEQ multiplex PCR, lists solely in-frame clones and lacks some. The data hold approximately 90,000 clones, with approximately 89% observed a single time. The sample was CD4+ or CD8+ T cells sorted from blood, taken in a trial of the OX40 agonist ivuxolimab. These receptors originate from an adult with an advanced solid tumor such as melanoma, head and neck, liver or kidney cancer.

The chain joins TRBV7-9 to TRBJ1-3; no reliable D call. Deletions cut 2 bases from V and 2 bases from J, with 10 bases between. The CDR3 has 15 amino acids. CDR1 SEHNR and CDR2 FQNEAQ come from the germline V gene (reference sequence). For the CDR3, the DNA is TGTGCCAGCAGCTTATACGGCCGGGCTGGAAACACCATATATTTT. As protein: CASSLYGRAGNTIYF.

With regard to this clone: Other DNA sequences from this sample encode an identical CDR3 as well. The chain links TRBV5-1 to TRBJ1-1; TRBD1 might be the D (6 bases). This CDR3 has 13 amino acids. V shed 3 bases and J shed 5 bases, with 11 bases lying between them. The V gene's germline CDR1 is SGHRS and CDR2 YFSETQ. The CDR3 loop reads CASSSQGGTEAFF. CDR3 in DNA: TGCGCCAGCAGCTCACAGGGTGGGACTGAAGCTTTCTTT. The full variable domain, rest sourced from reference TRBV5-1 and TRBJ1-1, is KAGVTQTPRYLIKTRGQQVTLSCSPISGHRSVSWYQQTPGQGLQFLFEYFSETQRNKGNFPGRFSGRQFSNSRSEMNVSTLELGDSALYLCASSSQGGTEAFFGQGTRLTVV.

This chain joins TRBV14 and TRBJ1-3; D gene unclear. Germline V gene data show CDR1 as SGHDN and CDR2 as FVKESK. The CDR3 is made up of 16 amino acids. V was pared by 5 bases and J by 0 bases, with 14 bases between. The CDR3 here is CASSLIRTGSGNTIYF. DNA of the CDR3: TGTGCCAGCAGCTTAATAAGGACTGGCTCTGGAAACACCATATATTTT.

The CDR3 loop is CASSYRTSSNEQFF. CDR3 nucleotides: TGTGCCAGCAGTTACCGAACTAGCAGCAATGAGCAGTTCTTC. The chain is built from TRBV6-5 and TRBJ2-1; TRBD2 is a possible D gene (6 bases). Between the trimmed V and J ends, which lost 2 bases and 6 bases, there was a span of 11 bases. CDR1 MNHEY and CDR2 SVGAGI come from the germline V gene. CDR3 length: 14 residues.

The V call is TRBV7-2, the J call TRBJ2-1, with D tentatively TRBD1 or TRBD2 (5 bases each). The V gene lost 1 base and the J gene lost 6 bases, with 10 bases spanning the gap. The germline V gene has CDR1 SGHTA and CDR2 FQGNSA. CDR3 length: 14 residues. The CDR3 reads CASSLDSGTNEQFF. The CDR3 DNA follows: TGTGCCAGCAGCTTAGACTCAGGGACCAATGAGCAGTTCTTC.

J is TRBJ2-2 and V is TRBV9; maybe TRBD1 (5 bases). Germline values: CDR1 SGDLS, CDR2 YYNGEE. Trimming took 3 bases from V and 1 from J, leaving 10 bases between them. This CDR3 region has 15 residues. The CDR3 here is CASSEGVLNTGELFF. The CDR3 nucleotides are TGTGCCAGCAGCGAAGGGGTCCTGAACACCGGGGAGCTGTTTTTT.

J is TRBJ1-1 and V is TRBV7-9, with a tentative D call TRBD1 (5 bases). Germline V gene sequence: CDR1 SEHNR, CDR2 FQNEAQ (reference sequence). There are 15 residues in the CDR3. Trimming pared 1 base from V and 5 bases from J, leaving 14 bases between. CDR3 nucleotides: TGTGCCAGCAGCTTAGACCCCGGGGCAAGGACTGAAGCTTTCTTT. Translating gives CASSLDPGARTEAFF.

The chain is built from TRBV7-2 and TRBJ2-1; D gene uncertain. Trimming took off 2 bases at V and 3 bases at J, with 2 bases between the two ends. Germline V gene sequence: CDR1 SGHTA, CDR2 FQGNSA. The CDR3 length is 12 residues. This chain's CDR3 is CASSLNYNEQFF. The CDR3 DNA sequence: TGTGCCAGCAGCTTAAACTACAATGAGCAGTTCTTC.

The CDR3 is CAWSGLPGNEQFF. CDR3 sequence (DNA): TGTGCCTGGAGTGGACTCCCCGGCAATGAGCAGTTCTTC. V is TRBV30 and J is TRBJ2-1; D is undetermined. Germline CDR1 is GTSNPN and CDR2 is SVGIG (reference sequence). This CDR3 spans 13 amino acids. Trimming left V 1 base short and J 6 bases short, with 10 bases between. Combining the CDR3 with reference TRBV30 and TRBJ2-1 gives the whole variable domain SQTIHQWPATLVQPVGSPLSLECTVEGTSNPNLYWYRQAAGRGLQLLFYSVGIGQISSEVPQNLSASRPQDRQFILSSKKLLLSDSGFYLCAWSGLPGNEQFFGPGTRLTVL.